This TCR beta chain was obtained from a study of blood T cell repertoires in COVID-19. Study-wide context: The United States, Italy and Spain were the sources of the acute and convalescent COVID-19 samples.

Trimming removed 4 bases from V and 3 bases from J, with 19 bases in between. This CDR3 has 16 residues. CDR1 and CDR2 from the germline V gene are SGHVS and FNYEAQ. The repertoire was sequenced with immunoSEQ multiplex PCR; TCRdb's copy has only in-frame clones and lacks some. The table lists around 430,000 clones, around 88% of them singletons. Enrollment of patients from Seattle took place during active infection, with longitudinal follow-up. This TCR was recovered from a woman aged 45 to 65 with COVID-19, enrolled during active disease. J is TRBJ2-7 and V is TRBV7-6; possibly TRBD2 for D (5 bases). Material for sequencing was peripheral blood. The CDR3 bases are TGTGCCAGCAGCTCCACGTCATCCAGCGGCCTCTACGAGCAGTACTTC. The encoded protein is CASSSTSSSGLYEQYF.